This TCR beta chain is drawn from a study of cytomegalovirus exposure and HLA in healthy donors. In regard to this clone: Antigen: not known.

Study-wide results and limits: Cytomegalovirus-associated TCR beta chains were listed, numbering roughly 150. In a later analysis, at a false discovery rate of 0.05, 17,000 or so TCR beta sequences were associated with HLA alleles.

The PCR made use of 60 Vbeta and 13 Jbeta primers. The protocol was immunoSEQ multiplex PCR, while the TCRdb copy is restricted to in-frame clones and leaves out a portion. The table has approximately 110,000 clones, about 61% seen once. This CDR3 spans 16 amino acids. V was clipped by 5 bases and J by 3 bases; unmatched bases: 8. Germline V gene sequence: CDR1 SEHNR, CDR2 FQNEAQ (reference sequence). The sequenced sample consisted of PBMCs. This receptor was obtained from a young man in good health and CMV-seropositive. The rearrangement uses TRBV7-9 and TRBJ2-5, with 11 bases fitting TRBD1. CDR3 in amino acids: CASSQRTGGEKETQYF. CDR3 sequence (DNA): TGTGCCAGCAGCCAAAGGACAGGGGGCGAAAAAGAGACCCAGTACTTC.